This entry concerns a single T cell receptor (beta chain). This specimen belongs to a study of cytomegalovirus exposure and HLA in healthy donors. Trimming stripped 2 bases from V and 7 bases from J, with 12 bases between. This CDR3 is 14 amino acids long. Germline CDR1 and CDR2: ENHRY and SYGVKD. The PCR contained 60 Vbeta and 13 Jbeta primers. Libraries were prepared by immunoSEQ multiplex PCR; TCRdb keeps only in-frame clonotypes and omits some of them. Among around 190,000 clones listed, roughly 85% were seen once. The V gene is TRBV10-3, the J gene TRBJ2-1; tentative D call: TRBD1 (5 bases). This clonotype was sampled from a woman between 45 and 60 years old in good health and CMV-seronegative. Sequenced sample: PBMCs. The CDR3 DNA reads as TGTGCCATCAGTGAGACCCTAGACAGAAATGAGCAGTTCTTC. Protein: CAISETLDRNEQFF.